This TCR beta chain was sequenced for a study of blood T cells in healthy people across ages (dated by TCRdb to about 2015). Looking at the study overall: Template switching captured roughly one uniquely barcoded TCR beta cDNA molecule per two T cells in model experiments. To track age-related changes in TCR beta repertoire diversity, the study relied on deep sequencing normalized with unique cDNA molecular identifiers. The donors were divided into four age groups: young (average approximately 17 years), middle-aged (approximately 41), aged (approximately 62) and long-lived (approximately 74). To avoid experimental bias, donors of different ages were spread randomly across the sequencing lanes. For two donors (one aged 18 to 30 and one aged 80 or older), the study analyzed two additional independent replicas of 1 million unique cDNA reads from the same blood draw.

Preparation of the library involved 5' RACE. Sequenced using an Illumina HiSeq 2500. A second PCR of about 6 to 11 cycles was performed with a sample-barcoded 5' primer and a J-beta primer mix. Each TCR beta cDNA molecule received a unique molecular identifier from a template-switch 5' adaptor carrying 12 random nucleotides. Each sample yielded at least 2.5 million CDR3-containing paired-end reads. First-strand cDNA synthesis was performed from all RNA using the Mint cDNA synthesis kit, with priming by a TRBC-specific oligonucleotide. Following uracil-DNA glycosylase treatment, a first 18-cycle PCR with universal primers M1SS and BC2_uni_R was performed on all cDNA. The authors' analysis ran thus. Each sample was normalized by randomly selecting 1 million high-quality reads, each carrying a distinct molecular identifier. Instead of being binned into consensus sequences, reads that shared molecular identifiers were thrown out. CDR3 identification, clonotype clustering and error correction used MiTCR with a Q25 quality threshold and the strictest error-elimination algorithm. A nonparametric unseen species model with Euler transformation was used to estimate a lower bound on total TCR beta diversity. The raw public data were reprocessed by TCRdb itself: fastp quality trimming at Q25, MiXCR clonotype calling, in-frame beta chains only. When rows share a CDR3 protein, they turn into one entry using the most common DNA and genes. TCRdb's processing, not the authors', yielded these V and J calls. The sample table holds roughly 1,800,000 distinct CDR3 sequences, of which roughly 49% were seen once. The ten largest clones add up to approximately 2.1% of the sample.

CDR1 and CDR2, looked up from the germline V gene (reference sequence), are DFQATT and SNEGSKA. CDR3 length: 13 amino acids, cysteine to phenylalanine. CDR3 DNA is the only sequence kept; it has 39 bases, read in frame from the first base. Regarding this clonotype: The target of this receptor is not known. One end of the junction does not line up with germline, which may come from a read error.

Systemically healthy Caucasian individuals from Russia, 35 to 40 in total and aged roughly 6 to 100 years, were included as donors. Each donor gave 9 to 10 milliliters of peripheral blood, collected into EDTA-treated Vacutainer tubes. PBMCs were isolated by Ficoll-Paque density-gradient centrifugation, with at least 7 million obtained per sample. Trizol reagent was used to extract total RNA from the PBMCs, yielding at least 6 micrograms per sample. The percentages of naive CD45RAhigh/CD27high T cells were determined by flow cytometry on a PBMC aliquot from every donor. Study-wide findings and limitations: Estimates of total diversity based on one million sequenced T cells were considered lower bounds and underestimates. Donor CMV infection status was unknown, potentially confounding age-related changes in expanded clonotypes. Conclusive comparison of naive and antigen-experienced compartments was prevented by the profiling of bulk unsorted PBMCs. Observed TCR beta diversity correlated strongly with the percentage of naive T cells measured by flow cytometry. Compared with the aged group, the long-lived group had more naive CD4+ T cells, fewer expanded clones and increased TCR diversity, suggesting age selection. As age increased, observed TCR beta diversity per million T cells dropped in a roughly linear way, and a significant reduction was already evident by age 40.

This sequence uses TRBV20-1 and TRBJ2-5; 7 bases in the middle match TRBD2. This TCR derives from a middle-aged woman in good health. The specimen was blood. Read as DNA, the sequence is TGCAGCGCTATTCAACTAGCGTTCGAGACCCAGTACTTC. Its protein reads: CSAIQLAFETQYF.